This TCR beta chain derives from a study of blood T cell repertoires in COVID-19. Study-wide context: Recovered Cohort 3 donors showed two negative PCRs, clearance, or symptom resolution. Material from acute and convalescent COVID-19 was sourced from the United States, Italy and Spain.

As processed by the authors: By means of reference gene primer amplification, nucleated cell counts were estimated. Sequencing used immunoSEQ multiplex PCR; TCRdb keeps in-frame clones, though not all of them. That table furnishes V, J and clone size, whereas the DNA furnished D and trimming. The sample holds 200,000 to 250,000 clones, 86% seen once. The V and J ends lost 3 bases and 4 bases, in that order; junction bases with no gene match: 2. Germline CDR1 is SGDLS and CDR2 is YYNGEE. The CDR3 loop spans 13 amino acids. The source material was PBMCs or T cells enriched from blood (not recorded which). The V and J genes are TRBV9 and TRBJ2-5; TRBD2 aligns across 8 bases. The sequence came from a woman in her 50s in a cohort exposed to, infected with or recovered from COVID-19 (not recorded which). The CDR3, as DNA: TGTGCCAGCAGCGCGGGGGGGCGAGAGACCCAGTACTTC. Translation: CASSAGGRETQYF.